The present entry profiles one TCR beta chain with its context. These data originate in a study of blood T cell repertoires in COVID-19. CDR3 length equals 15 residues. The junction had 3 bases not matched to a gene; V was cut back by 1 base and J by 1 base. Germline V gene sequence: CDR1 SGHRS, CDR2 YFSETQ. Measured with immunoSEQ multiplex PCR; TCRdb has only the in-frame clones, and not every one. The sample records more than 90,000 clones, approximately 87% being singletons. This sequence was found in a man aged 65-85 years who had recovered from COVID-19. The sample consisted of peripheral blood. The J gene is TRBJ2-5, the V gene TRBV5-1, with 8 nucleotides matching TRBD2. The CDR3 DNA follows: TGCGCCAGCAGCTTGTCTGGGACTAGCCAAGAGACCCAGTACTTC. Translation gives CASSLSGTSQETQYF.